This is a list of T cell receptor beta chains from one sample in a study of Ad26.COV2.S vaccination and SARS-CoV-2 variants. Libraries were prepared by immunoSEQ multiplex PCR; TCRdb keeps only in-frame clonotypes and omits some of them. There are some 250,000 clones in the sample; approximately 88% occur only once, and approximately 11% lies in the top ten. The sequencing here drew on peripheral blood, taken in a trial of Ad26.COV2.S vaccine versus placebo. These TCRs come from a person aged 18-60 years who received the Ad26.COV2.S COVID-19 vaccine or a placebo. Each CDR3 is given with its conserved first and last residue. A D gene is named only where the DNA matches it firmly.

v_gene: TRBV10-3
d_gene: .
CDR3aa: CAISESGLSSYEQYF

v_gene: TRBV6-5
d_gene: .
CDR3aa: CASSYSGGNYGYTF

v_gene: TRBV28
d_gene: .
CDR3aa: CASSFRDMEYEQYF

v_gene: TRBV3-1/TRBV3-2
d_gene: .
CDR3aa: CASSQEADTEAFF

v_gene: TRBV29-1
d_gene: TRBD2
CDR3aa: CSVEARRLAGQAGYEQYF

v_gene: TRBV2
d_gene: TRBD1
CDR3aa: CASSQDRVGQPQHF

v_gene: TRBV7-9
d_gene: .
CDR3aa: CASSFQGAKNIQYF

v_gene: TRBV28
d_gene: TRBD1
CDR3aa: CASSLLSGGTEAFF

v_gene: TRBV4-1
d_gene: .
CDR3aa: CASSQWGETQYF

v_gene: TRBV2
d_gene: .
CDR3aa: CASSALGAALTDTQYF

v_gene: TRBV11-1
d_gene: .
CDR3aa: CASSQRRGYNEQFF

v_gene: TRBV5-1
d_gene: .
CDR3aa: CASSQGESETQYF

v_gene: TRBV28
d_gene: TRBD2
CDR3aa: CASSLPRGLAGAETQYF

v_gene: TRBV7-9
d_gene: .
CDR3aa: CASSLDTGTGIGYTF